This TCR beta chain originates from a study of metastatic and nonmetastatic thyroid tumors. The overall study: A comparison of repertoires was made across blood and tumor or nodule tissue from malignant and benign thyroid patients. Findings and caveats of the study: Compared with benign nodules, malignant thyroid tumors were reported to have significantly higher TCR beta diversity in both blood and tumor.

Each patient went into thyroid surgery without having received any treatment. The authors' processing: Across clinicopathological groups, CDR3 differences served as the basis for building a distant-metastasis classifier for papillary thyroid cancer. With MiXCR, TCRdb reprocessed the PCR reads. It is TCRdb's table, rather than the study itself, that gives the V and J calls and clone size. The sample gives over 25,000 clones, 3.5% to 4.5% of which show up once; roughly a fifth is in the top ten. This clone was seen a few times. Its antigen is currently unknown. The receptor comes from a female donor with papillary thyroid cancer or a benign thyroid nodule (not recorded which). Some clones in this sample may be carry-over from other donors' samples. The sample taken for sequencing was blood.

The CDR3 sequence: CSYRDTSYNEQFF. The CDR3 region has the DNA TGCAGTTACCGGGACACCTCCTACAATGAGCAGTTCTTC. V usage is TRBV20-1 and J usage is TRBJ2-1; TRBD1 might be the D (6 bases). The V end was cut by 8 bases, the J end by 0 bases, with 11 bases between. The germline V gene encodes CDR1 DFQATT and CDR2 SNEGSKA (reference sequence). This CDR3 contains 13 residues.